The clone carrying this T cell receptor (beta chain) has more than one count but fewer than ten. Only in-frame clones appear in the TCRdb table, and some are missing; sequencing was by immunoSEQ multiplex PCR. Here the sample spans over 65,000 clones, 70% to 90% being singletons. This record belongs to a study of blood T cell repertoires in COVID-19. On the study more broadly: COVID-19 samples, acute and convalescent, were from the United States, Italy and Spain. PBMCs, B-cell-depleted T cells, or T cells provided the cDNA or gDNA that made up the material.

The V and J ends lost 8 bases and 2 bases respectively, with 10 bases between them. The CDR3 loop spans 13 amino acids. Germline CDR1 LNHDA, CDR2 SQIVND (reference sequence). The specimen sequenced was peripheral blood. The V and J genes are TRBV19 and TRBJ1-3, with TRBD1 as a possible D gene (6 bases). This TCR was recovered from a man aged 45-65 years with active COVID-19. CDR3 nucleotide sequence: TGTGCCAGTCAACAGGGACCTGGAAACACCATATATTTT. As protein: CASQQGPGNTIYF.